Presented here are 27 T cell receptor beta chains from one specimen sequenced in a study of regulatory T cells in long-lasting Graves disease. The time point is: persistent/refractory GD, antithyroid drugs over 5 years with positive TRAb. Extracted RNA from PBMCs served as the source of the TCR library. For TCR beta, libraries came from iRepertoire HTBI primers and Arm-PCR of CDR3 regions. TCRdb reanalysed the multiplex PCR reads using MiXCR and keeps one entry per CDR3 protein. There are some 370,000 distinct CDR3 sequences in the sample; around 23% occur only once, and approximately 30% lies in the top ten. The specimen was peripheral blood mononuclear cells (PBMCs), collected when the disease was refractory, from a patient treated with antithyroid drugs. The receptors were gathered from a woman aged 40-49 years with Graves disease.

This clonotype was observed a few times. This chain uses TRBV12-3 or TRBV12-4 with TRBJ2-1; 8 bases are a match to TRBD2. CDR3 length: 15 residues. Trimming took 6 bases from V and 8 from J; bases not matched to a gene: 12. Here the CDR3 DNA reads TGTGCCAGCAGGCACCCTAGCGGGCCCCGGGATGAGCAGTTCTTC. Protein product: CASRHPSGPRDEQFF.

This clonotype was seen once. A read error may explain this, as a much larger clone is one base away. The V gene is TRBV28, the J gene TRBJ2-7; D unresolved. This CDR3 is built from 13 residues. The ends were cut back, 10 bases at V and 6 bases at J, with 19 bases in the middle. Germline values: CDR1 MDHEN, CDR2 SYDVKM. The CDR3 region has the DNA TGTGCCAACAGCTATGAGGCAGGCTCCGAGCAGTACTTC. Translation gives CANSYEAGSEQYF.

A word on this clonotype: A much more abundant neighbour one base away suggests this may be a read error. The V call is TRBV10-3, the J call TRBJ1-2; no definite D call. The CDR3 totals 10 residues. Germline lookup yields CDR1 ENHRY and CDR2 SYGVKD. Here the CDR3 reads CASGPHGHTF. The DNA of the CDR3 is TGTGCCAGCGGGCCGCATGGCCACACCTTC.

This clonotype occurred once. The chain combines TRBV28 with TRBJ2-3; D unresolved. The CDR3 spans 14 residues. Germline assignment: CDR1 MDHEN and CDR2 SYDVKM. Trimming took 4 bases from V and 1 from J, leaving 9 bases between them. The CDR3 protein is CASSSHGGTDTQYF. The CDR3 region has the DNA TGTGCCAGCAGTTCTCATGGCGGCACAGATACGCAGTATTTT.

This clonotype was seen repeatedly, ten times or more. The J gene is TRBJ2-7, the V gene TRBV3-1, with D unclear. CDR3 size: 11 residues. Per the germline V gene, CDR1 is LGHDT and CDR2 is YNNKEL (reference sequence). Deletions cut 2 bases from V and 6 bases from J, with 5 bases between. In DNA form, the CDR3 reads TGTGCCAGCAGCCAACGGAGCGAGCAGTACTTC. Translation: CASSQRSEQYF.

A note on this clonotype: A much larger clone differs by one base, so this may be a read error. The gene calls are TRBV7-3 and TRBJ2-5; no reliable D call. Germline V gene data show CDR1 as SGHTA and CDR2 as FQGTGA. The ends were cut back, 2 bases at V and 7 bases at J, with 17 bases in the middle. This CDR3 has 15 amino acids. CDR3 DNA sequence: TGTGCCAGCAGCTTAGGTCCGGATAGCTCGGGGACCCAGTACTTC. This gives the protein CASSLGPDSSGTQYF. The whole variable domain, remainder taken from reference TRBV7-3 and TRBJ2-5, is GAGVSQTPSNKVTEKGKYVELRCDPISGHTALYWYRQSLGQGPEFLIYFQGTGAADDSGLPNDRFFAVRPEGSVSTLKIQRTERGDSAVYLCASSLGPDSSGTQYFGPGTRLLVL.

This sequence joins TRBV10-3 and TRBJ2-1, with D possibly matching TRBD1 (7 bases). Trimming removed 2 bases from V and 16 bases from J, with 15 bases in between. Germline lookup yields CDR1 ENHRY and CDR2 SYGVKD. This CDR3 is built from 12 residues. Here the CDR3 reads CAISEGDREAFF. Here the CDR3 DNA reads TGTGCCATCAGTGAGGGAGACAGGGAGGCATTCTTC.

This clonotype was seen at least ten times. This rearrangement joins TRBV6-1 to TRBJ1-5, with D perhaps matching TRBD1 (6 bases). The CDR3 sequence is 14 residues long. V gave up 5 bases and J gave up 0 bases, with 8 bases separating them. The germline V gene has CDR1 MNHNS and CDR2 SASEGT. CDR3 residues: CASSTGRSNQPQHF. CDR3 nucleotide sequence: TGTGCCAGCAGTACAGGGCGTAGCAATCAGCCCCAGCATTTT.

The rearrangement joins TRBV7-9 to TRBJ2-1; TRBD2 might be the D (5 bases). The CDR3 is 16 residues long. V was trimmed by 1 base and J by 0 bases, leaving 10 bases between them. Germline CDR1 reads SEHNR; CDR2 reads FQNEAQ (reference sequence). CDR3 protein: CASSLVGGRSYNEQFF. The CDR3 coding sequence is TGTGCCAGCAGCTTAGTTGGCGGGCGCTCCTACAATGAGCAGTTCTTC.

In its sample, this clonotype was seen a few times. The chain's CDR3 is CASSARWNTEAFF. The CDR3 region has the DNA TGTGCCAGCAGTGCACGGTGGAACACTGAAGCTTTCTTT. The chain uses TRBV2 and TRBJ1-1; D gene unclear. CDR1 is SNHLY, CDR2 FYNNEI, per germline. V was cut by 4 bases and J by 1 base, with 7 bases left in between. CDR3 length equals 13 residues.

In this sample, this clonotype turned up a few times. The V and J genes are TRBV28 and TRBJ2-7; 10 bases line up with TRBD2. This CDR3 has 15 residues. Losses at the gene ends were 6 bases for V and 3 bases for J; bases not matched to a gene: 8. Germline-derived CDR1 and CDR2 are MDHEN and SYDVKM. For the CDR3, the DNA is TGTGCCAGCAGCAAAGCGGGAGGGCCGAACTACGAGCAGTACTTC. Its translation is CASSKAGGPNYEQYF.

In this sample, this clonotype turned up many times. V usage is TRBV12-3 or TRBV12-4 and J usage is TRBJ1-4; D is uncertain. The length of the CDR3 is 17 residues. The V end lost 4 bases, the J end lost 0 bases, and 15 bases lay between the germline ends. DNA of the CDR3: TGTGCCAGCAGTTCGACCCATAACGCCGCAACTAATGAAAAACTGTTTTTT. Translation gives CASSSTHNAATNEKLFF.

The sample holds a few counts of this clonotype. The V and J genes are TRBV4-1 and TRBJ1-5; 10 bases match TRBD1. V shed 4 bases and J 10 bases; nucleotides not matched to a gene: 10. The CDR3 totals 15 residues. Germline values: CDR1 MGHRA, CDR2 YSYEKL. The CDR3 protein is CASSRGQGGFSPQHF. CDR3 nucleotides: TGCGCCAGCAGCCGAGGACAGGGGGGCTTTTCACCCCAGCATTTT.

This clonotype occurred many times. The rearrangement joins TRBV28 to TRBJ1-5; perhaps TRBD1 as D (5 bases). This CDR3 contains 14 residues. V was shortened by 1 base and J by 5 bases, with 9 bases between the two germline ends. Germline loops: CDR1 MDHEN, CDR2 SYDVKM. The CDR3 loop reads CASSLSGTYQPQHF. CDR3 nucleotide sequence: TGTGCCAGCAGTTTATCGGGGACCTATCAGCCCCAGCATTTT.

The chain recombines TRBV13 with TRBJ2-5, with TRBD1 matching over 7 bases. Germline trimming cut 5 bases from V and 4 bases from J; bases unmatched to any gene: 13. This CDR3 is built from 16 residues. Germline V lookup: CDR1 PRHDT, CDR2 FYEKMQ (reference sequence). CDR3 amino acids: CASSPRSSGTVETQYF. In DNA form, the CDR3 reads TGTGCCAGCAGCCCGCGATCCTCCGGGACAGTAGAGACCCAGTACTTC.

The table lists this clonotype with many counts. The chain employs TRBV28 and TRBJ2-5; perhaps TRBD1 as D (5 bases). The CDR3 has 14 residues. Germline V CDR1 and CDR2: MDHEN, SYDVKM. Trimming pared 6 bases from V and 4 bases from J, leaving 15 bases between. The CDR3 DNA sequence: TGTGCCAGCAGCTTCCGACAGCTGGGAGAGACCCAGTACTTC. Its protein is CASSFRQLGETQYF.

This clonotype appeared many times. The rearrangement uses TRBV11-2 and TRBJ1-1; 7 bases match TRBD1. The CDR3 loop spans 16 amino acids. CDR1 and CDR2 from the germline V gene are SGHAT and FQNNGV. The V gene end was trimmed by 2 bases and the J gene end by 11 bases; junction bases not matched to a gene: 17. The CDR3 protein is CASSLHPGQRRGSAFF. For the CDR3, the DNA is TGTGCCAGCAGCTTACACCCGGGACAGAGGAGAGGGTCGGCTTTCTTT.

The chain links TRBV28 to TRBJ2-3; D is unresolved. Looked up from germline, CDR1 is MDHEN and CDR2 is SYDVKM. The CDR3 has 11 amino acids. V dropped 2 bases and J dropped 6 bases, with 3 bases sitting between them. CDR3 coding DNA: TGTGCCAGCAGTTTAAAGGATACGCAGTATTTT. As protein: CASSLKDTQYF. Full variable domain (rest looked up from reference TRBV28 and TRBJ2-3): DVKVTQSSRYLVKRTGEKVFLECVQDMDHENMFWYRQDPGLGLRLIYFSYDVKMKEKGDIPEGYSVSREKKERFSLILESASTNQTSMYLCASSLKDTQYFGPGTRLTVL.

This clonotype was detected many times. This chain connects TRBV27 to TRBJ2-7; perhaps TRBD1 as D (6 bases). Trimming pared 3 bases from V and 2 bases from J, leaving 14 bases between. Germline V lookup: CDR1 MNHEY, CDR2 SMNVEV (reference sequence). The CDR3 runs 15 residues. The CDR3 reads CASSLEQGHTYEQYF. In DNA, the CDR3 is TGTGCCAGCAGTTTGGAGCAGGGACACACCTACGAGCAGTACTTC.

This clonotype was observed many times. The chain has TRBV7-2 and TRBJ2-5; 8 bases line up with TRBD2. With V trimmed by 6 bases and J by 5 bases, 17 bases remained unmatched. CDR1 and CDR2 from the germline V gene are SGHTA and FQGNSA. The CDR3 runs to 17 residues. Here the CDR3 DNA reads TGTGCCAGCAGTCCGACCGGGACTAGGGCGAAAGCCGAGACCCAGTACTTC. It is translated as CASSPTGTRAKAETQYF.

This clonotype was seen ten or more times. The chain combines TRBV20-1 with TRBJ2-5; 8 bases line up with TRBD1. CDR3 length: 17 residues. V lost 1 base and J lost 5; bases outside the gene matches: 15. In germline, CDR1 is DFQATT, CDR2 SNEGSKA (reference sequence). The CDR3 bases are TGCAGTGCTAGAGGACCCCTACCGGCAGGGGGCGCGGAGACCCAGTACTTC. This gives the protein CSARGPLPAGGAETQYF.

This clonotype was detected a few times. The V and J genes are TRBV20-1 and TRBJ2-2; D is uncertain. Germline lookup yields CDR1 DFQATT and CDR2 SNEGSKA (reference sequence). V lost 0 bases, J lost 0 bases, and 14 bases lay in between. The CDR3 runs to 17 residues. CDR3: CSARDRASASNTGELFF. DNA for the CDR3: TGCAGTGCTAGAGATCGGGCGTCAGCTTCGAACACCGGGGAGCTGTTTTTT.

This clonotype has a count of ten or more. This chain joins TRBV20-1 and TRBJ2-5; D ambiguous. This CDR3 is 11 amino acids long. Trimming stripped 3 bases from V and 7 bases from J, with 9 bases between. Germline V gene lookup returns CDR1 DFQATT and CDR2 SNEGSKA (reference sequence). The CDR3 DNA follows: TGCAGTGCTAGTCCCTCGGTGACCCAGTACTTC. It encodes CSASPSVTQYF.

This CDR3 is CASSYLGSSYNEQFF. The CDR3 nucleotides are TGTGCCAGCAGTTACCTCGGGAGCTCCTACAATGAGCAGTTCTTC. The chain joins TRBV6-2 or TRBV6-3 to TRBJ2-1; tentative D call: TRBD2 (6 bases). In germline, CDR1 is MNHEY, CDR2 SVGEGT. The CDR3 contains 15 residues. With 2 bases removed from V and 0 bases from J, the gap between germline ends came to 8 bases.

This clonotype was found many times. The genes are TRBV2 and TRBJ1-4; 9 bases are a match to TRBD1. The CDR3 extends over 17 amino acids. Trimming at V came to 4 bases and at J to 6 bases, leaving 12 bases not matched to a gene. CDR1 and CDR2 from the germline V gene are SNHLY and FYNNEI. The CDR3 sequence is CASSAGQGSFGDEKLFF. The CDR3 nucleotides are TGTGCCAGCAGTGCGGGACAGGGTAGTTTTGGAGATGAAAAACTGTTTTTT.

There are a few counts of this clonotype. This rearrangement joins TRBV19 to TRBJ2-7; a possible D gene is TRBD1 (6 bases). The CDR3 is 14 amino acids. V lost 5 bases and J lost 1, with 12 bases in between. Germline values: CDR1 LNHDA, CDR2 SQIVND (reference sequence). This chain's CDR3 is CASSWGRGSYEQYF. The DNA of the CDR3 is TGTGCCAGTAGTTGGGGGCGCGGATCCTACGAGCAGTACTTC.

The J gene is TRBJ2-7, the V gene TRBV5-1; 7 bases map to TRBD1. This CDR3 spans 14 amino acids. Germline loops: CDR1 SGHRS, CDR2 YFSETQ. V was clipped by 0 bases and J by 3 bases; unmatched bases: 3. CDR3 nucleotides: TGCGCCAGCAGCTTGGCCACAGGGGACTACGAGCAGTACTTC. Protein sequence: CASSLATGDYEQYF.